One sample yielded the 25 T cell receptor beta chains listed below, sequenced in a study of cytomegalovirus exposure and HLA in healthy donors (dated by TCRdb to between 2016 and 2019). The library was made by the immunoSEQ multiplex PCR assay. A mixture of 60 forward primers for TCR Vbeta segments and 13 reverse primers for TCR Jbeta segments was used in the multiplex PCR. Held by TCRdb, this immuneACCESS table contains in-frame sequences only and omits some clones. Under half of the omission traces to an unresolved V gene where checked; the cause of the rest is unknown. Counted in this sample were approximately 110,000 clones; 74% of them appeared once. The ten biggest clones cover about 4% of the sample. Sample: PBMCs. Every receptor here comes from a woman aged 50 to 60 in good health and CMV-seropositive.

The V gene is TRBV27, the J gene TRBJ1-6; maybe TRBD1 (6 bases). The CDR3 spans 14 residues. Germline-derived CDR1 and CDR2 are MNHEY and SMNVEV (reference sequence). The germline V and J ends were trimmed by 5 bases and 4 bases, with 9 bases remaining between them. This CDR3 reads CASSRQAYNSPLHF. In DNA form, the CDR3 reads TGTGCCAGCAGTCGACAGGCTTATAATTCACCCCTCCACTTT.

This clone was observed a few times. The genes are TRBV28 and TRBJ1-4; 7 bases are a match to TRBD1. The length of the CDR3 is 16 residues. Germline CDR1 and CDR2: MDHEN and SYDVKM. Trimming cost V 7 bases and J 5 bases; bases outside gene matches: 13. This CDR3 is CASTQTTGALNEKLFF. The CDR3 coding sequence is TGTGCCAGCACCCAAACCACAGGGGCCCTGAATGAAAAACTGTTTTTT.

CDR3 sequence (DNA): TGTGCTAGTGGTTCAGTGACAGGGAGAAATAGTAATGGGGGCAATCAGCCCCAGCATTTT. It codes for CASGSVTGRNSNGGNQPQHF. The chain recombines TRBV12-5 with TRBJ1-5, with TRBD1 identical over 7 bases. The CDR3 extends over 20 amino acids. Per the germline V gene, CDR1 is LGHNT and CDR2 is FRNRAP. V gave up 4 bases and J gave up 2 bases; unmatched junction bases: 20.

A remark on this clone: The junction differs from germline at one of its ends, possibly a read error. This rearrangement joins TRBV19 to TRBJ1-3; possibly TRBD1 for D (5 bases). Germline CDR1 and CDR2: LNHDA and SQIVND (reference sequence). The CDR3 has 15 amino acids. In DNA form, the CDR3 reads TGTGCCAGTAGTCAGGGCCGTAGGCCAGGAAAGACCATATATTTT. Translating it yields CASSQGRRPGKTIYF.

The sample holds one count of this clone. This chain joins TRBV5-4 and TRBJ2-7, with D possibly matching TRBD2 (6 bases). Germline V gene sequence: CDR1 SGHNT, CDR2 YYREEE (reference sequence). V lost 3 bases to trimming and J lost 7 bases, with 8 bases between them. This CDR3 has 11 residues. CDR3 in DNA: TGTGCCAGCAGCTGGCGGGGAGAGCAGTACTTC. Translation: CASSWRGEQYF.

The V gene is TRBV9, the J gene TRBJ2-3, with D possibly being TRBD2 (7 bases). This CDR3 has 18 amino acids. The germline CDR1 and CDR2 sequences are SGDLS and YYNGEE. Trimming pared 0 bases from V and 2 bases from J, leaving 19 bases between. The CDR3 DNA reads TGTGCCAGCAGCGTAGCGGCGGGGGCACAACCAGACACAGATACGCAGTATTTT. It translates to CASSVAAGAQPDTDTQYF.

This clone was seen a handful of times. This CDR3 is also generated by other DNA sequences in the sample. The rearrangement uses TRBV9 and TRBJ2-3, with 9 bases matching TRBD1. Germline loops: CDR1 SGDLS, CDR2 YYNGEE. The CDR3 is 15 amino acids. Germline trimming cut 3 bases from V and 3 bases from J; bases unmatched to any gene: 5. The CDR3: CASSERGTGTDTQYF. For the CDR3, the DNA is TGTGCCAGCAGCGAGAGGGGGACAGGGACAGATACGCAGTATTTT.

V usage is TRBV6-6 and J usage is TRBJ1-4; D remains ambiguous. The CDR3 is 12 amino acids. Trimming took 5 bases from V and 8 from J, leaving 9 bases between them. Germline V gene lookup returns CDR1 MNHNY and CDR2 SVGAGI (reference sequence). The CDR3 nucleotides are TGTGCCAGCAGTCCCGGTCCCGAAAAACTGTTTTTT. It specifies CASSPGPEKLFF.

This chain joins TRBV6-5 and TRBJ2-7; D uncertain. Trimming shortened V by 5 bases and J by 9 bases, and 17 bases separated the two germline ends. The germline gives CDR1 MNHEY, CDR2 SVGAGI. The CDR3 is made up of 13 amino acids. The CDR3 region is CASSVQDSPGQYF. The DNA for the CDR3 is TGTGCCAGCAGTGTCCAGGATTCCCCAGGGCAGTACTTC.

The V and J genes are TRBV10-2 and TRBJ2-5, with D perhaps matching TRBD2 (6 bases). Germline V lookup: CDR1 WSHSY, CDR2 SAAADI. Trimming pared 4 bases from V and 4 bases from J, leaving 16 bases between. The CDR3 consists of 15 residues. The CDR3: CASSGGLTAGETQYF. The CDR3 DNA follows: TGCGCCAGCAGTGGGGGGTTGACAGCGGGAGAGACCCAGTACTTC.

V and J are TRBV11-2 and TRBJ2-7; D may be TRBD2 (5 bases). This CDR3 has 17 residues. The germline V gene has CDR1 SGHAT and CDR2 FQNNGV. V was pared by 1 base and J by 2 bases, with 18 bases between. CDR3 protein: CASSLVVRSTGAYEQYF. The CDR3 DNA follows: TGTGCCAGCAGCTTAGTAGTACGCTCCACCGGGGCCTACGAGCAGTACTTC.

This chain uses TRBV5-4 with TRBJ1-2; tentatively, D is TRBD1 (6 bases). The CDR3 is 14 residues long. V was shortened by 3 bases and J by 5 bases, with 14 bases between the two germline ends. Germline V gene lookup returns CDR1 SGHNT and CDR2 YYREEE (reference sequence). This chain's CDR3 is CASSYRASPYGYTF. DNA of the CDR3: TGTGCCAGCAGCTACAGGGCTTCTCCGTATGGCTACACCTTC.

CDR3: CASSLTRVSAYNSPLHF. The CDR3 nucleotides read TGTGCCAGCAGCTTGACGCGGGTTTCTGCCTATAATTCACCCCTCCACTTT. V is TRBV5-8 and J is TRBJ1-6; D not resolved. The CDR3 totals 17 residues. V was pared by 1 base and J by 2 bases, with 13 bases between. The germline V gene has CDR1 SGHTS and CDR2 YDEGEE. Looking up the rest from reference TRBV5-8 and TRBJ1-6 gives the full variable domain: EAGVTQSPTHLIKTRGQQATLRCSPISGHTSVYWYQQALGLGLQFLLWYDEGEERNRGNFPPRFSGRQFPNYSSELNVNALELEDSALYLCASSLTRVSAYNSPLHFGNGTRLTVT.

This chain links TRBV28 with TRBJ2-7; 8 positions agree with TRBD1. V shed 3 bases, J shed 3 bases, and the junction held 4 bases outside the gene matches. Per the germline V gene, CDR1 is MDHEN and CDR2 is SYDVKM. The CDR3 spans 14 residues. This chain's CDR3 is CASSLGRGLYEQYF. DNA for the CDR3: TGTGCCAGCAGTTTGGGCAGGGGGCTCTACGAGCAGTACTTC.

V is TRBV9 and J is TRBJ2-1; D unresolved. Germline CDR1 SGDLS, CDR2 YYNGEE. V shed 0 bases and J shed 3 bases, with 7 bases lying between them. This CDR3 has 14 residues. The CDR3, as DNA: TGTGCCAGCAGCGTAGACAGTCACTACAATGAGCAGTTCTTC. It translates to CASSVDSHYNEQFF.

The chain uses TRBV7-9 and TRBJ1-4; D is uncertain. The V gene lost 4 bases and the J gene lost 0 bases, with 9 bases spanning the gap. The CDR3 is 15 residues long. Germline V gives CDR1 SEHNR, CDR2 FQNEAQ (reference sequence). The CDR3 protein is CASSYPQTTNEKLFF. Here the CDR3 DNA reads TGTGCCAGCAGCTATCCCCAGACAACTAATGAAAAACTGTTTTTT.

This sequence joins TRBV11-1 and TRBJ2-5, with D perhaps TRBD2 (5 bases). Germline loops: CDR1 SGHAT, CDR2 FQDESV (reference sequence). V gave up 6 bases and J gave up 4 bases, with 15 bases separating them. CDR3 length equals 14 residues. CDR3: CASRQFSESETQYF. The CDR3 nucleotides read TGTGCCAGCAGACAGTTTAGCGAGTCAGAGACCCAGTACTTC.

In this sample, this clone turned up a few times. The V and J genes are TRBV4-2 and TRBJ1-2; D gene uncertain. Germline CDR1 is LGHNA and CDR2 is YNFKEQ. V was cut by 1 base and J by 5 bases, with 11 bases left in between. This CDR3 region has 14 residues. The CDR3 DNA is TGTGCCAGCAGCCAAGCCTACCCCGGGTATGGCTACACCTTC. This sequence encodes CASSQAYPGYGYTF.

The V gene is TRBV7-6, the J gene TRBJ1-6; no firm D call. V lost 5 bases and J 5 bases, leaving 7 bases between the germline ends. Germline CDR1 is SGHVS and CDR2 is FNYEAQ. The CDR3 is 13 residues long. The CDR3 DNA is TGTGCCAGCAGCCTACAGAATAATTCACCCCTCCACTTT. Translating it yields CASSLQNNSPLHF. Supplemented by reference TRBV7-6 and TRBJ1-6, the full variable domain reads GAGVSQSPRYKVTKRGQDVALRCDPISGHVSLYWYRQALGQGPEFLTYFNYEAQQDKSGLPNDRFSAERPEGSISTLTIQRTEQRDSAMYRCASSLQNNSPLHFGNGTRLTVT.

This clone was detected once. The V gene is TRBV2, the J gene TRBJ1-6; TRBD1 aligns across 7 bases. Per the germline V gene, CDR1 is SNHLY and CDR2 is FYNNEI. Unmatched junction bases numbered 3, after V lost 1 base and J lost 6 bases. The CDR3 length is 15 residues. CDR3 nucleotide sequence: TGTGCCAGCAGTGAAGGACAGGGTCGTAATTCACCCCTCCACTTT. It encodes CASSEGQGRNSPLHF.

The chain combines TRBV28 with TRBJ2-7; 14 bases match TRBD2. The CDR3 covers 15 residues. V gave up 6 bases and J gave up 7 bases; unmatched junction bases: 8. Germline V lookup: CDR1 MDHEN, CDR2 SYDVKM. CDR3 in amino acids: CASRGTSGGLGEQYF. CDR3 coding DNA: TGTGCCAGCAGAGGGACTAGCGGGGGCCTCGGAGAGCAGTACTTC.

The rearrangement uses TRBV2 and TRBJ2-7; 9 nucleotides align to TRBD1. The CDR3 extends over 16 amino acids. V shed 6 bases and J 2 bases; nucleotides not matched to a gene: 11. Looked up from germline, CDR1 is SNHLY and CDR2 is FYNNEI. CDR3 amino acids: CASSDSDRGPPYEQYF. The CDR3 DNA reads TGTGCCAGCAGCGACTCGGACAGGGGACCCCCCTACGAGCAGTACTTC. Complete variable domain (other parts from reference TRBV2 and TRBJ2-7): EPEVTQTPSHQVTQMGQEVILRCVPISNHLYFYWYRQILGQKVEFLVSFYNNEISEKSEIFDDQFSVERPDGSNFTLKIRSTKLEDSAMYFCASSDSDRGPPYEQYFGPGTRLTVT.

The chain recombines TRBV5-5 with TRBJ1-4; 9 positions agree with TRBD1. The CDR3 length is 16 residues. V gave up 4 bases and J gave up 8 bases; unmatched junction bases: 12. Germline V lookup: CDR1 SGHKS, CDR2 YYEKEE (reference sequence). CDR3 bases: TGTGCCAGCAGCCGGACAGGGGCCTCTTTGGGAGAAAAACTGTTTTTT. It encodes CASSRTGASLGEKLFF.

The chain employs TRBV2 and TRBJ2-3; 7 positions match TRBD2. Losses at the gene ends were 6 bases for V and 8 bases for J; bases not matched to a gene: 2. Per the germline V gene, CDR1 is SNHLY and CDR2 is FYNNEI. The CDR3 has 11 residues. CDR3 protein: CASRREGTQYF. The CDR3 DNA is TGTGCCAGCAGGAGGGAGGGTACGCAGTATTTT.

V is TRBV10-2 and J is TRBJ2-7; 7 positions agree with TRBD1. The germline gives CDR1 WSHSY, CDR2 SAAADI. Trimming took 0 bases from V and 6 from J; bases not matched to a gene: 5. The CDR3 has 14 amino acids. The CDR3 here is CASSESSRQGEQYF. The CDR3 DNA reads as TGCGCCAGCAGTGAGTCGTCCCGACAGGGCGAGCAGTACTTC.